The 18 T cell receptor beta chains presented below share a single source sample, sequenced in a study of T-cell reconstitution after alpha-beta-depleted transplantation in children. Researchers prepared the TCRbeta library using unique molecular identifiers, the study reports. A single record per CDR3 protein comes from TCRdb applying MiXCR to the PCR reads. The data show around 250,000 distinct CDR3 sequences, around 7.5% seen once. The sequences come from PBMCs, mostly from graft donor cells, collected 180 days after TCRalphabeta/CD19-depleted stem cell transplant. The source is a male patient younger than 18 who had a stem cell transplant for acute lymphoblastic leukemia, so the T cells may come from the graft donor.

The table lists this clonotype with many counts. V usage is TRBV5-1 and J usage is TRBJ2-3, with a tentative D call TRBD1 (6 bases). In germline, CDR1 is SGHRS, CDR2 YFSETQ. V lost 2 bases and J 9 bases, leaving 16 bases between the germline ends. The CDR3 contains 14 residues. The chain's CDR3 is CASSFDSGAGTQYF. Written as DNA, the CDR3 is TGCGCCAGCAGCTTCGATTCAGGGGCCGGCACGCAGTATTTT.

Many counts were recorded for this clonotype. This chain links TRBV13 with TRBJ2-1, with D maybe TRBD2 (5 bases). The CDR3 totals 12 residues. Trimming shortened V by 5 bases and J by 7 bases, and 9 bases separated the two germline ends. The germline gives CDR1 PRHDT, CDR2 FYEKMQ (reference sequence). The CDR3 DNA is TGTGCCAGCAGCGGGAGCAGTAATGAGCAGTTCTTC. Encoded protein: CASSGSSNEQFF.

This clonotype showed up many times. The chain combines TRBV10-3 with TRBJ2-3, with TRBD1 matching 7 bases. V gave up 3 bases and J gave up 2 bases; unmatched junction bases: 8. The germline V gene encodes CDR1 ENHRY and CDR2 SYGVKD. There are 16 residues in the CDR3. CDR3 nucleotides: TGTGCCATCAGTGACCGGGACAGACGGGCCACAGATACGCAGTATTTT. Protein product: CAISDRDRRATDTQYF.

This clonotype was counted ten times or more. The V and J genes are TRBV5-1 and TRBJ1-1, with 7 bases identical to TRBD1. The CDR3 contains 13 residues. Germline values: CDR1 SGHRS, CDR2 YFSETQ. J was trimmed by 4 bases and V by 4 bases; bases with no gene match: 4. In DNA, the CDR3 is TGCGCCAGCAGCAAAGGGGGCTCCACTGAAGCTTTCTTT. Protein sequence: CASSKGGSTEAFF.

Ten or more counts support this clonotype. The chain has TRBV2 and TRBJ2-2; 7 bases line up with TRBD2. CDR3 length: 15 residues. Trimming took 7 bases from V and 4 from J; bases not matched to a gene: 9. Looked up from germline, CDR1 is SNHLY and CDR2 is FYNNEI. The CDR3 here is CASNPTSSSTGELFF. The CDR3, as DNA: TGTGCCAGCAACCCGACTAGCTCCTCCACCGGGGAGCTGTTTTTT.

This clonotype was picked up many times. V usage is TRBV7-2 and J usage is TRBJ2-7; no clear D. The germline V and J ends were trimmed by 1 base and 6 bases, with 10 bases remaining between them. Germline loops: CDR1 SGHTA, CDR2 FQGNSA. CDR3 length: 13 residues. The CDR3 coding sequence is TGTGCCAGCAGCTTAGGCAGCCCTTCCGAGCAGTACTTC. This codes for CASSLGSPSEQYF.

This clonotype came up many times. For the CDR3, the DNA is TGCGCCAGCAGCCAAGAGACCTTCCCGGGGGTCGGAAACACCATATATTTT. Its translation: CASSQETFPGVGNTIYF. This chain joins TRBV4-1 and TRBJ1-3, with TRBD1 as a possible D gene (5 bases). The V gene's germline CDR1 is MGHRA and CDR2 YSYEKL. V shed 0 bases and J shed 4 bases, with 16 bases lying between them. This CDR3 contains 17 residues.

This clonotype has at least ten counts. The chain has TRBV5-1 and TRBJ2-7; D not resolved. CDR3 length equals 15 residues. V was shortened by 3 bases and J by 5 bases, with 18 bases between the two germline ends. Germline V gene lookup returns CDR1 SGHRS and CDR2 YFSETQ. CDR3 amino acids: CASSSDIRRSHEQYF. For the CDR3, the DNA is TGCGCCAGCAGCTCAGACATCCGAAGGTCCCACGAGCAGTACTTC. Filled out from reference TRBV5-1 and TRBJ2-7, the complete variable domain reads KAGVTQTPRYLIKTRGQQVTLSCSPISGHRSVSWYQQTPGQGLQFLFEYFSETQRNKGNFPGRFSGRQFSNSRSEMNVSTLELGDSALYLCASSSDIRRSHEQYFGPGTRLTVT.

This clonotype was observed many times. This rearrangement joins TRBV5-1 to TRBJ1-2; tentatively, D is TRBD1 (5 bases). V was clipped by 4 bases and J by 2 bases, with 9 bases between them. The CDR3 totals 13 residues. Germline assignment: CDR1 SGHRS and CDR2 YFSETQ. The DNA of the CDR3 is TGCGCCAGCAGCCGGGACCAAAACTATGGCTACACCTTC. Its translation is CASSRDQNYGYTF.

Ten or more counts support this clonotype. CDR3 amino acids: CASSLNLRTPGTQYF. The CDR3 DNA sequence: TGTGCCAGCAGTTTAAATTTAAGGACCCCTGGGACCCAGTACTTC. This chain connects TRBV28 to TRBJ2-5, with D hard to call. Germline loops: CDR1 MDHEN, CDR2 SYDVKM. Trimming removed 2 bases from V and 7 bases from J, with 17 bases in between. This CDR3 has 15 amino acids.

The V call is TRBV4-2, the J call TRBJ2-7; no definite D call. CDR1 is LGHNA, CDR2 YNFKEQ, per germline. With 4 bases removed from V and 6 bases from J, the gap between germline ends came to 16 bases. This CDR3 is 14 amino acids long. The CDR3 sequence is CASSPGIRWGEQYF. CDR3 bases: TGTGCCAGCAGCCCTGGGATCCGGTGGGGCGAGCAGTACTTC.

The chain joins TRBV28 to TRBJ2-7; 11 positions agree with TRBD1. The CDR3 consists of 15 residues. The germline CDR1 and CDR2 sequences are MDHEN and SYDVKM. Losses at the gene ends were 3 bases for V and 5 bases for J; bases not matched to a gene: 6. The CDR3 sequence is CASSLVDRGLDEQYF. The CDR3 nucleotides read TGTGCCAGCAGTTTGGTGGACAGGGGGCTCGACGAGCAGTACTTC. The whole variable domain, filled in from reference TRBV28 and TRBJ2-7, reads DVKVTQSSRYLVKRTGEKVFLECVQDMDHENMFWYRQDPGLGLRLIYFSYDVKMKEKGDIPEGYSVSREKKERFSLILESASTNQTSMYLCASSLVDRGLDEQYFGPGTRLTVT.

This clonotype was seen repeatedly, ten times or more. The germline gene is not matched at one end of the junction; a read error may be the cause. V gene TRBV27 combines with J gene TRBJ2-3; D call uncertain. The CDR3 contains 12 residues. Germline V gene data show CDR1 as MNHEY and CDR2 as SMNVEV (reference sequence). In DNA, the CDR3 is TGCGCCAGCAGCTCGACCACAGATACGCAGTATTTT. Translated, it gives CASSSTTDTQYF.

In its sample, this clonotype was seen many times. The CDR3 coding sequence is TGTGCCAGCAGGGCCGGGACAGAAGAGACCCAGTACTTC. It is translated as CASRAGTEETQYF. The chain links TRBV7-9 to TRBJ2-5, with 7 nucleotides matching TRBD1. J lost 3 bases, V lost 6 bases, and 4 bases had no gene match. CDR1 and CDR2 (germline): SEHNR, FQNEAQ (reference sequence). The CDR3 is made up of 13 amino acids.

Many counts were recorded for this clonotype. The chain joins TRBV27 to TRBJ2-1; D tentatively reads TRBD1 or TRBD2 (5 bases each). In germline, CDR1 is MNHEY, CDR2 SMNVEV (reference sequence). The V gene lost 0 bases and the J gene lost 8 bases, with 23 bases spanning the gap. The CDR3 extends over 18 amino acids. This chain's CDR3 is CASSLSLRVGRATDEQFF. The DNA of the CDR3 is TGTGCCAGCAGTTTATCGCTGAGGGTTGGCAGGGCTACTGATGAGCAGTTCTTC.

On this clonotype itself: It may be a read error: a sequence one base away is much more abundant. The rearrangement links TRBV6-1 to TRBJ1-1; 7 nucleotides match TRBD1. The CDR3 contains 17 residues. The germline CDR1 and CDR2 sequences are MNHNS and SASEGT. The CDR3 loop is CASSRGGAGSGSTDAFF. The DNA for the CDR3 is TGTGCCAGCAGTAGAGGGGGCGCGGGGTCGGGGAGCACTGACGCTTTCTTT.

Points on this clonotype: This may be a read error: a much more frequent sequence differs by one nucleotide. This chain uses TRBV5-1 with TRBJ2-2; D may correspond to TRBD1 or TRBD2 (5 bases each). Between the trimmed V and J ends, which lost 4 bases and 4 bases, there was a span of 17 bases. Looked up from germline, CDR1 is SGHRS and CDR2 is YFSETQ. The CDR3 extends over 16 amino acids. The CDR3 DNA reads TGCGCCAGCAGCCCGACCCCTGGGACGACCACCGGGGAGCTGTTTTTT. It codes for CASSPTPGTTTGELFF.

This clonotype has a count of ten or more. The chain couples TRBV10-2 to TRBJ2-1; 7 nucleotides align to TRBD2. The CDR3 is 13 amino acids. Trimming at V came to 6 bases and at J to 4 bases, leaving 3 bases not matched to a gene. Germline CDR1 WSHSY, CDR2 SAAADI. The CDR3: CASRGLVYNEQFF. Written as DNA, the CDR3 is TGCGCCAGCAGAGGACTAGTTTACAATGAGCAGTTCTTC.